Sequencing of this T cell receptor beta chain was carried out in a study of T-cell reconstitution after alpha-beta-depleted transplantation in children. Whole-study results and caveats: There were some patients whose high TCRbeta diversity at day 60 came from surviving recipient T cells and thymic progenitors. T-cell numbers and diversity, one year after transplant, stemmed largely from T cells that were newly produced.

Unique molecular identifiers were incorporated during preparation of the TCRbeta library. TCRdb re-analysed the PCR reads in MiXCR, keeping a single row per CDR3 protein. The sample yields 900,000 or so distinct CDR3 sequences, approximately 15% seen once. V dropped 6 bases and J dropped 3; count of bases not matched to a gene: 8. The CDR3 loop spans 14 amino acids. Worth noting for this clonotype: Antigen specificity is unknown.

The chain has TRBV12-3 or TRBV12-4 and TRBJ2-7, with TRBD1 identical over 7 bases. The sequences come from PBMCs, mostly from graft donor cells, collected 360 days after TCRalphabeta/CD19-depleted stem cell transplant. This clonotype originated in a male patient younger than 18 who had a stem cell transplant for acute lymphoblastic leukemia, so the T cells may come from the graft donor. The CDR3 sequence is CASRLGPGGYEQYF. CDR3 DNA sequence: TGTGCCAGCAGGCTCGGGCCAGGGGGCTACGAGCAGTACTTC.